This entry is about one T cell receptor beta chain. These data are taken from a study of blood T cell repertoires in COVID-19. The overall study: Italy, Spain and the United States were the sources of the convalescent and acute COVID-19 samples. Nucleic acid was either cDNA or gDNA, and it came from T cells, B-cell-depleted T cells, or PBMCs.

Methods used by the authors: Amplification of reference gene primers was used by the study to estimate nucleated cell counts. Sequenced by immunoSEQ multiplex PCR; TCRdb stores in-frame clones only, minus some. Clonal size and the V and J genes are those of that table, whereas D and trimming came from the DNA. The repertoire holds about 310,000 clones, with roughly 86% as singletons. Germline loops: CDR1 SNHLY, CDR2 FYNNEI. V dropped 4 bases and J dropped 2 bases, with 9 bases sitting between them. CDR3 length: 15 residues. The sequence derives from a woman in her fifties or sixties who had recovered from COVID-19. Sequences were obtained from peripheral blood. The chain joins TRBV2 to TRBJ2-6; perhaps TRBD1 as D (6 bases). The CDR3 protein is CASSVAGAGANVLTF. In DNA, the CDR3 is TGTGCCAGCAGTGTAGCAGGGGCTGGGGCCAACGTCCTGACTTTC.